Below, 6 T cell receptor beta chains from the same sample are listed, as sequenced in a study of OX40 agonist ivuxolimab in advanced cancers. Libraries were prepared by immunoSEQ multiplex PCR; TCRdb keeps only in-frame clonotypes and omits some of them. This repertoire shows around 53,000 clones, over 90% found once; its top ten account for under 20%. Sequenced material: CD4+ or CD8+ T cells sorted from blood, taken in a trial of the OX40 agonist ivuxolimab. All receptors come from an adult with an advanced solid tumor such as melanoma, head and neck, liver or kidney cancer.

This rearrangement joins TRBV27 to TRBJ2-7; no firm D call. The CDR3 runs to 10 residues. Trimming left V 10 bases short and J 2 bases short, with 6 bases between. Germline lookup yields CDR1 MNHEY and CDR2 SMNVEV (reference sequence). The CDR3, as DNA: TGTGCCATCGGAACCTACGAGCAGTACTTC. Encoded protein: CAIGTYEQYF.

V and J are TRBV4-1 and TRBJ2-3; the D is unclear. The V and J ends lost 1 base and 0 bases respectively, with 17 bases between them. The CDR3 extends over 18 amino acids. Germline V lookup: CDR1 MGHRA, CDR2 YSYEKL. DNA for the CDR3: TGCGCCAGCAGCCAAGCTACTACGTCTCCCTATAGCACAGATACGCAGTATTTT. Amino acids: CASSQATTSPYSTDTQYF.

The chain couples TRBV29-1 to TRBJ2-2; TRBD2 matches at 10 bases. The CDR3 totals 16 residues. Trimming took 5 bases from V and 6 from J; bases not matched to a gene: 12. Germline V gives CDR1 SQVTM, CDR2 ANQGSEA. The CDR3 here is CSVSGTSDSSAGELFF. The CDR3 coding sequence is TGCAGCGTTTCCGGGACTAGCGATTCAAGTGCCGGGGAGCTGTTTTTT.

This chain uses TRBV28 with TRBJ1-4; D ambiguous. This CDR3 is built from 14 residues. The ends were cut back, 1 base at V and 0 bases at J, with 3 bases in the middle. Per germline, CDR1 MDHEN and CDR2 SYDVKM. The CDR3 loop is CASSLYTTNEKLFF. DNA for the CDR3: TGTGCCAGCAGTTTATATACAACTAATGAAAAACTGTTTTTT. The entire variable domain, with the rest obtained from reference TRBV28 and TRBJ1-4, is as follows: DVKVTQSSRYLVKRTGEKVFLECVQDMDHENMFWYRQDPGLGLRLIYFSYDVKMKEKGDIPEGYSVSREKKERFSLILESASTNQTSMYLCASSLYTTNEKLFFGSGTQLSVL.

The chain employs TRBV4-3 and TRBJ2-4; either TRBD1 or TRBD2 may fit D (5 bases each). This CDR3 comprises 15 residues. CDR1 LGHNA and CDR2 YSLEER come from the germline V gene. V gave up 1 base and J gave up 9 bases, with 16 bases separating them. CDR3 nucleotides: TGCGCCAGCAGCCAAGCTGGGACGGGGAAACTCATTCAGTACTTC. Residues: CASSQAGTGKLIQYF.

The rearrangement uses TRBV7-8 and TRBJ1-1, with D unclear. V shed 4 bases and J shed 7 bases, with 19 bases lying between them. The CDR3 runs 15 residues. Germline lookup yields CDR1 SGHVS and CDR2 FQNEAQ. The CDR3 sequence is CASSSSSSLGHEAFF. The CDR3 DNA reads TGTGCCAGCAGCTCCAGTTCTAGCCTGGGCCATGAAGCTTTCTTT.